The T cell receptor beta chain under discussion was sequenced for a study of chemoradiotherapy in HPV16-positive cancers. CDR1 LNHDA and CDR2 SQIVND come from the germline V gene (reference sequence). There are 15 residues in the CDR3. V lost 2 bases to trimming and J lost 5 bases; unmatched junction nucleotides: 3. Samples were taken several times over chemoradiotherapy. A note on this clone: Its antigen is not identified.

The protocol was immunoSEQ multiplex PCR, while the TCRdb copy is restricted to in-frame clones and leaves out a portion. The data contain approximately 12,000 clones, more than 70% of them singletons. Points from the study as a whole: During treatment, candidate HPV-specific clones and E7-related motifs expanded in tumor.

This clonotype was obtained from a human donor with HPV-associated anogenital cancer. The material was obtained from a patient who underwent chemoradiotherapy. This sequence joins TRBV19 and TRBJ2-1; 10 nucleotides match TRBD2. The CDR3 here is CASSISGLADNEQFF. DNA for the CDR3: TGTGCCAGTAGTATATCTGGACTAGCGGACAATGAGCAGTTCTTC.